These T cell receptor beta chains were read from a single sample in a study of breast tumors, draining lymph nodes, adjacent tissues. A single record per CDR3 protein comes from TCRdb applying MiXCR to the multiplex PCR reads. The table has about 200,000 distinct CDR3 sequences, over 25% seen once. The sequenced material came from axillary lymph node tissue. The receptors originated from a female donor with breast cancer. Some clones in this sample may be carry-over from other donors' samples. The CDR3 runs from the conserved cysteine through the conserved F or W. The D gene is left open where the match is weak. Part of the rows lack a size; the others show once, few, many or a class for expanded clones.

v_call	clone_size	j_call	d_call	cdr3_length	cdr3_nt	cdr3_aa
TRBV4-2	NA	TRBJ2-7	NA	15	TGTGCCAGCAGCCAAGAGGGAGCGGGCTCCTACGAGCAGTACTTC	CASSQEGAGSYEQYF
TRBV11-2	few	TRBJ2-5	NA	15	TGTGCCAGCAGCTTAGTCAGGGGAGCGCGAGAGACCCAGTACTTC	CASSLVRGARETQYF
TRBV20-1	many	TRBJ1-5	NA	12	TGCAGTGCTAGTTCGGGCAATCAGCCCCAGCATTTT	CSASSGNQPQHF
TRBV14	few	TRBJ1-1	NA	15	TGTGCCAGCAGCCAAGATATCGACCTGAACACTGAAGCTTTCTTT	CASSQDIDLNTEAFF
TRBV19	many	TRBJ2-1	NA	16	TGTGCCAGTAGTATTGAGGCGGGGACCTCCTACAATGAGCAGTTCTTC	CASSIEAGTSYNEQFF
TRBV11-2	many	TRBJ2-3	TRBD2	14	TGTGCCAGCAGCTTAGATGGGGGGGACGATACGCAGTATTTT	CASSLDGGDDTQYF
TRBV5-1	NA	TRBJ2-6	TRBD2	15	TGCGCCAGCAGCCCCTCTAGCGGGGGGGCCACCGTCCTGACTTTC	CASSPSSGGATVLTF
TRBV6-2/TRBV6-3	NA	TRBJ1-2	NA	15	TGTGCCAGCAGTTACACTGAGGGTACCAACTATGGCTACACCTTC	CASSYTEGTNYGYTF
TRBV7-2	NA	TRBJ1-2	TRBD1	12	TGTGCCAGCAGCTACCGGACAGGTGGCTACACCTTC	CASSYRTGGYTF
TRBV6-2/TRBV6-3	few	TRBJ1-5	TRBD1	15	TGTGCCAGCAGTTACCCCGTGACAGGGAATCAGCCCCAGCATTTT	CASSYPVTGNQPQHF
TRBV7-6	many	TRBJ2-7	NA	14	TGTGCCAGCACACAATTTGACGGGTCCTACGAGCAGTACTTC	CASTQFDGSYEQYF
TRBV5-1	few	TRBJ1-2	TRBD1	23	TGCGCCAGCAGCTCTAATTCTTGGGACAGTTATTTTCGAGGTGAATGGGCTAACTATGGCTACACCTTC	CASSSNSWDSYFRGEWANYGYTF
TRBV6-1	many	TRBJ1-6	NA	17	TGTGCCAGCAGTGAAGCGCTCAGCCTATCGGGGGATTCACCCCTCCACTTT	CASSEALSLSGDSPLHF
TRBV18	many	TRBJ1-2	NA	14	TGTGCCAGCTCATCGACAGACTCTAACTATGGCTACACCTTC	CASSSTDSNYGYTF
TRBV10-1	NA	TRBJ2-7	NA	13	TGCGCCAGCAGTGACTTGCGGACCTACGAGCAGTACTTC	CASSDLRTYEQYF
TRBV7-9	many	TRBJ2-6	NA	15	TGTGCCAGCAGCTTCAGTATCTCTGGGGCCAACGTCCTGACTTTC	CASSFSISGANVLTF
TRBV5-8	many	TRBJ2-5	NA	16	TGTGCCAGCAGCCCTCGGTCAGACCGCGTGATGGAGACCCAGTACTTC	CASSPRSDRVMETQYF
TRBV5-1	many	TRBJ2-7	TRBD1	14	TGCGCCAGCAGCTTCGGCACAGGGGCTTACGAGCAGTACTTC	CASSFGTGAYEQYF
TRBV7-9	NA	TRBJ2-2	TRBD1	16	TGTGCCAGCAGCTTAGGGACAGGGGGGCACGGCGGGGAGCTGTTTTTT	CASSLGTGGHGGELFF
TRBV29-1	NA	TRBJ2-2	TRBD2	15	TGCAGCGCCGGGACTAGCGGGAGTCAAACCGGGGAGCTGTTTTTT	CSAGTSGSQTGELFF
TRBV10-2	many	TRBJ2-1	TRBD2	16	TGCGCCAGCAGAGACCTTAGCGGGCCATCCTACAATGAGCAGTTCTTC	CASRDLSGPSYNEQFF
TRBV2	many	TRBJ2-7	NA	11	TGTGCCAGCCAGGGAAACTACGAGCAGTACTTC	CASQGNYEQYF
TRBV5-5	many	TRBJ2-3	NA	16	TGTGCCAGCAGCTTGGACGGGGTGGGGGCCACAGATACGCAGTATTTT	CASSLDGVGATDTQYF
TRBV3-1	many	TRBJ2-7	TRBD1	14	TGTGCCAGCAGCCAAGACTCCTCAGGGGGCATGAAGTACTTC	CASSQDSSGGMKYF
TRBV20-1	many	TRBJ2-1	TRBD2	16	TGCAGTGCTAGAGATCGGGGAGGGACTTCCTACAATGAGCAGTTCTTC	CSARDRGGTSYNEQFF
TRBV7-2	many	TRBJ2-5	NA	13	TGTGCCAGCAGCGTAACCTTCCAAGAGACCCAGTACTTC	CASSVTFQETQYF
TRBV19	many	TRBJ2-7	NA	14	TGTGCCAGTAGTCCGACAGGATCTTCCTACGAGCAGTACTTC	CASSPTGSSYEQYF
TRBV5-6	many	TRBJ1-2	TRBD1	14	TGTGCCAGCAGCACCACAGGGGGCGTTTACGGCTACACCTTC	CASSTTGGVYGYTF
TRBV20-1	NA	TRBJ1-3	NA	11	TGCAGTGCTCCGCGACAAAACACCATATATTTT	CSAPRQNTIYF
TRBV2	many	TRBJ1-4	NA	13	TGTGCCAGCAGGGACCAACCTGGGGAAAAACTGTTTTTT	CASRDQPGEKLFF
TRBV6-1	NA	TRBJ2-7	NA	14	TGTGCCAGCAGGGCGGTGGGGGGCTCCTACGAGCAGTACTTC	CASRAVGGSYEQYF
TRBV6-1	many	TRBJ2-1	TRBD1	15	TGTGCCAGCAGTGAATGGGGGACAGGGTGGGATGAGCAGTTCTTC	CASSEWGTGWDEQFF
TRBV2	many	TRBJ1-4	TRBD1	14	TGTGCCAGCAGTACCGGGACAGGGGGTGAAAAACTGTTTTTT	CASSTGTGGEKLFF
TRBV19	NA	TRBJ2-7	TRBD2	18	TGTGCCAGTAGTATAGCGGGGGGGACTGCAATCAACCCCTACGAGCAGTACTTC	CASSIAGGTAINPYEQYF
TRBV6-2/TRBV6-3	few	TRBJ2-2	NA	13	TGTGCCAGCGACAAAGAGAGAACCGGGGAGCTGTTTTTT	CASDKERTGELFF
TRBV12-3/TRBV12-4	many	TRBJ1-3	NA	15	TGTGCCAGCAGTTTAGGCGCTAGCTCTGGAAACACCATATATTTT	CASSLGASSGNTIYF
TRBV20-1	few	TRBJ2-5	NA	13	TGCAGTGCTAGGGGGGGTAGCAATCAGCCCCAGTACTTC	CSARGGSNQPQYF
TRBV3-1	few	TRBJ1-2	NA	17	TGTGCCAGCAGCCAAGACTATACCCCAGGGGTTAGCTATGGCTACACCTTC	CASSQDYTPGVSYGYTF
TRBV4-2	many	TRBJ2-7	TRBD2	15	TGTGCCAGCAGCATCGGGAGGGGGACTAGCTACGAGCAGTACTTC	CASSIGRGTSYEQYF
TRBV11-2	few	TRBJ2-1	NA	16	TGTGCCAGCAGCTTCCTCGGTGGCGCGCCTAACAATGAGCAGTTCTTC	CASSFLGGAPNNEQFF
TRBV30	many	TRBJ2-5	TRBD2	14	TGTGCCTGGAGTTCGATTCGGGGAGGGGAGACCCAGTACTTC	CAWSSIRGGETQYF
TRBV30	many	TRBJ1-4	NA	15	TGTGCCTGGAGTGATGGTACTCCCGGACGCGAAAAACTGTTTTTT	CAWSDGTPGREKLFF
TRBV5-6	many	TRBJ2-7	NA	12	TGTGCCAGCAGCTTGATTGGGGACGAGCAGTACTTC	CASSLIGDEQYF
TRBV7-9	NA	TRBJ1-6	NA	11	TGCGCCAGCGGCTTAGAGGGACCCCTCCACTTT	CASGLEGPLHF
TRBV20-1	once	TRBJ2-2	NA	11	TGCAGTGCTAGAGAGCAGGCGGAGGGGTTTTTT	CSAREQAEGFF
TRBV20-1	NA	TRBJ1-2	NA	14	TGCAGTGCTAGCTTTTCGGGGGGCGCCTATGGCTACACCTTC	CSASFSGGAYGYTF
TRBV7-6	NA	TRBJ2-3	NA	15	TGTGCCAGCAGCTTAGTTCGGCGGTCCACAGATACACAGTATTTT	CASSLVRRSTDTQYF
TRBV6-5	NA	TRBJ2-5	NA	13	TGTGCCACGACGCACCCGGTTGGAGAGAGCCAGTACTTC	CATTHPVGESQYF
TRBV7-8	many	TRBJ2-2	NA	15	TGTGCCAGCAAGAGGGGGGAATCGAACACCGGGGAGCTGTTTTTT	CASKRGESNTGELFF
TRBV20-1	NA	TRBJ1-4	NA	15	TGCAGTGCCGGTTGGGGTAGGACAACTAATGAAAAACTGTTTTTT	CSAGWGRTTNEKLFF
TRBV29-1	many	TRBJ2-1	NA	14	TGCAGCGTTGATAAGGGTAAGATTTTCAATGAGCAGTTCTTC	CSVDKGKIFNEQFF
TRBV24-1	many	TRBJ2-1	TRBD1	15	TGTGCCACCAGTGAAACCGGGACAGGGGGCAATGAGCAGTTCTTC	CATSETGTGGNEQFF
TRBV25-1	few	TRBJ2-1	NA	17	TGTGCCAGCAGTGAATATAAAGGGAGTGGGGGATACAATGAGCAGTTCTTC	CASSEYKGSGGYNEQFF